The 25 T cell receptor beta chains below all came from one sample that was sequenced in a study of metastatic and nonmetastatic thyroid tumors. No treatment had been given to any patient before thyroid surgery. MiXCR re-clonotyped the PCR reads for TCRdb. Of 12,000 or so clones listed, around 35% are singletons. Input material: tumor tissue. These receptors all come from a male donor with papillary thyroid cancer or a benign thyroid nodule (not recorded which). Some clones in this sample may be carry-over from other donors' samples.

This chain links TRBV14 with TRBJ2-1, with no clear D. Trimming shortened V by 1 base and J by 5 bases, and 9 bases separated the two germline ends. CDR3 length: 14 residues. In germline, CDR1 is SGHDN, CDR2 FVKESK. The CDR3 here is CASSQALVHNEQFF. DNA for the CDR3: TGTGCCAGCAGCCAAGCTTTAGTACACAATGAGCAGTTCTTC.

The rearrangement links TRBV20-1 to TRBJ1-6, with D maybe TRBD1 (5 bases). V was clipped by 7 bases and J by 9 bases, with 19 bases between them. CDR3 length: 14 amino acids. Germline V CDR1 and CDR2: DFQATT, SNEGSKA (reference sequence). CDR3 nucleotides: TGCAGTGTCCAGCCCCAGGGAGAGGGTTCACCCCTCCACTTT. This encodes CSVQPQGEGSPLHF.

This clone was observed a handful of times. The rearrangement links TRBV10-1 to TRBJ1-1, with TRBD1 as a possible D gene (5 bases). Between the trimmed V and J ends, which lost 8 bases and 0 bases, there was a span of 13 bases. CDR1 and CDR2 from the germline V gene are WNHNN and SYGVQD (reference sequence). The CDR3 contains 14 residues. The CDR3 nucleotides are TGCGCCAGCTCCAGGGATTTCGTGAACACTGAAGCTTTCTTT. It encodes CASSRDFVNTEAFF.

In DNA form, the CDR3 reads TGTGCCAGCAGCTCTAGCGGAGGGGAAAAACTGTTTTTT. Translating it yields CASSSSGGEKLFF. The gene calls are TRBV5-6 and TRBJ1-4, with unresolved D. V was pared by 3 bases and J by 8 bases, with 11 bases between. Germline CDR1 and CDR2: SGHDT and YYEEEE. This CDR3 contains 13 residues.

The chain employs TRBV11-1 and TRBJ2-1; D is unresolved. Germline values: CDR1 SGHAT, CDR2 FQDESV (reference sequence). CDR3 length: 15 amino acids. Trimming cost V 3 bases and J 8 bases, with 17 bases left between them. Here the CDR3 reads CASSLEPGLGHEQFF. The CDR3 DNA sequence: TGTGCCAGCAGCTTGGAACCGGGCCTTGGTCATGAGCAGTTCTTC.

The chain uses TRBV20-1 and TRBJ2-7; 14 nucleotides align to TRBD2. CDR3 length equals 15 residues. J gave up 5 bases and V 5 bases, and 8 bases lay outside the gene matches. CDR1 is DFQATT, CDR2 SNEGSKA, per germline (reference sequence). In DNA, the CDR3 is TGCAGTGCTGGCGCACCGGGACTAGCGGGAGACGAGCAGTACTTC. Amino acids: CSAGAPGLAGDEQYF.

Points on this clone: A much larger clone sits a single nucleotide away, making a read error possible. V gene TRBV18 combines with J gene TRBJ2-1; D possibly matches TRBD1 or TRBD2 (5 bases each). The CDR3 contains 13 residues. Trimming shortened V by 3 bases and J by 9 bases, and 12 bases separated the two germline ends. Germline V gene lookup returns CDR1 KGHSH and CDR2 LQKENI. The chain's CDR3 is CASSPQDGAEQFF. The CDR3 nucleotides read TGTGCCAGCTCACCCCAGGACGGGGCTGAGCAGTTCTTC.

This clone was seen more than once but under ten times. The J gene is TRBJ2-1, the V gene TRBV7-6, with no clear D. CDR3 length: 13 residues. CDR1 and CDR2 (germline): SGHVS, FNYEAQ. Trimming pared 5 bases from V and 5 bases from J, leaving 10 bases between. The CDR3 region has the DNA TGTGCCAGCAGCGGTGGGGTTAACAATGAGCAGTTCTTC. It is translated as CASSGGVNNEQFF.

This clone was detected many times. The rearrangement joins TRBV29-1 to TRBJ2-5; maybe TRBD2 (6 bases). There are 10 residues in the CDR3. V dropped 7 bases and J dropped 5 bases, with 8 bases sitting between them. The V gene's germline CDR1 is SQVTM and CDR2 ANQGSEA. The CDR3 sequence: CSAGGETQYF. CDR3 sequence (DNA): TGCAGCGCAGGAGGGGAGACCCAGTACTTC. Complete variable domain (other parts from reference TRBV29-1 and TRBJ2-5): SAVISQKPSRDICQRGTSLTIQCQVDSQVTMMFWYRQQPGQSLTLIATANQGSEATYESGFVIDKFPISRPNLTFSTLTVSNMSPEDSSIYLCSAGGETQYFGPGTRLLVL.

The rearrangement joins TRBV11-2 to TRBJ2-7; possible D gene TRBD2, 5 bases. CDR1 is SGHAT, CDR2 FQNNGV, per germline. The germline V and J ends were trimmed by 6 bases and 5 bases, with 20 bases remaining between them. CDR3 size: 15 residues. The CDR3 DNA is TGTGCCAGCAGTCCCCTAGTGGGGAGTAAGGACGAGCAGTACTTC. Protein product: CASSPLVGSKDEQYF.

The genes are TRBV6-1 and TRBJ2-1; 11 bases match TRBD2. V gave up 1 base and J gave up 7 bases; unmatched junction bases: 3. This CDR3 contains 15 residues. Germline V gives CDR1 MNHNS, CDR2 SASEGT. In nucleotides, the CDR3 is TGTGCCAGCAGTGAAGGACTAGCGGGAAGTAATGAGCAGTTCTTC. As protein: CASSEGLAGSNEQFF.

The CDR3 nucleotides are TGTGCCAGCAGCTTAATCCGCTACAATGAGCAGTTCTTC. It codes for CASSLIRYNEQFF. This chain joins TRBV7-8 and TRBJ2-1; D not certain. The V gene lost 2 bases and the J gene lost 3 bases, with 5 bases spanning the gap. This CDR3 contains 13 residues. Germline lookup yields CDR1 SGHVS and CDR2 FQNEAQ.

This clone was seen a single time. The chain has TRBV5-1 and TRBJ2-5; the match to TRBD2 covers 12 bases. After removal of 4 bases from V and 2 bases from J, the junction contained 0 bases not matched to a gene. The V gene's germline CDR1 is SGHRS and CDR2 YFSETQ. The CDR3 sequence is 14 residues long. The CDR3 loop is CASSLAGGQETQYF. The CDR3 DNA reads as TGCGCCAGCAGCCTAGCGGGAGGGCAAGAGACCCAGTACTTC. The variable domain in full, with the rest retrieved from reference TRBV5-1 and TRBJ2-5, is KAGVTQTPRYLIKTRGQQVTLSCSPISGHRSVSWYQQTPGQGLQFLFEYFSETQRNKGNFPGRFSGRQFSNSRSEMNVSTLELGDSALYLCASSLAGGQETQYFGPGTRLLVL.

The chain carries TRBV11-2 and TRBJ1-1, with D hard to call. Germline CDR1 SGHAT, CDR2 FQNNGV. This CDR3 contains 11 residues. V was shortened by 4 bases and J by 8 bases, with 8 bases between the two germline ends. DNA for the CDR3: TGTGCCAGCAGCTCGCGTACGGAAGCTTTCTTT. This codes for CASSSRTEAFF.

The rearrangement joins TRBV25-1 to TRBJ1-2; 7 bases are a match to TRBD1. CDR3 length: 16 amino acids. The ends lost 1 base at V and 7 bases at J; junction bases unmatched: 12. CDR1 is MGHDK, CDR2 SYGVNS, per germline. CDR3 coding DNA: TGTGCCAGCAGTGAATCTTGGGGACAGCAGATTTTTGGCTACACCTTC. Translated, it gives CASSESWGQQIFGYTF.

This clone was counted between two and nine times. The chain links TRBV19 to TRBJ2-3; 9 positions agree with TRBD2. J was trimmed by 4 bases and V by 5 bases; bases with no gene match: 7. Germline CDR1 reads LNHDA; CDR2 reads SQIVND (reference sequence). This CDR3 contains 15 residues. DNA of the CDR3: TGTGCCAGTAGTCTGGCGGGGGGGTACGCAGATACGCAGTATTTT. It yields the protein CASSLAGGYADTQYF. Full variable domain (rest looked up from reference TRBV19 and TRBJ2-3): DGGITQSPKYLFRKEGQNVTLSCEQNLNHDAMYWYRQDPGQGLRLIYYSQIVNDFQKGDIAEGYSVSREKKESFPLTVTSAQKNPTAFYLCASSLAGGYADTQYFGPGTRLTVL.

The rearrangement links TRBV11-3 to TRBJ2-7; TRBD1 matches 7 bases. Germline CDR1 reads SGHNT; CDR2 reads YENEEA. V trimming: 5 bases; J trimming: 7 bases; junction bases outside the gene matches: 8. The CDR3 extends over 13 amino acids. The CDR3: CASSVNRGSEQYF. CDR3 coding DNA: TGTGCCAGCAGCGTAAACAGGGGCTCTGAGCAGTACTTC.

This clone was found many times. This may be a read error, as it is one base from a much larger clone. The same CDR3 is also encoded by other DNA sequences in this sample. CDR3 in amino acids: CASSEQNYEQYF. In DNA, the CDR3 is TGCGCCAGCAGTGAACAGAACTACGAGCAGTACTTC. The chain combines TRBV2 with TRBJ2-7; D ambiguous. The CDR3 consists of 12 residues. Germline CDR1 reads SNHLY; CDR2 reads FYNNEI.

This clone came up a few times. This chain connects TRBV28 to TRBJ2-1; 15 bases are a match to TRBD2. The germline V gene has CDR1 MDHEN and CDR2 SYDVKM. With 7 bases clipped from V and 4 bases from J, the junction kept 11 bases outside the gene matches. The CDR3 consists of 18 residues. The CDR3 DNA is TGTGCCAGCACCTCGGTAGGACTAGCGGGAGGGCAATACAATGAGCAGTTCTTC. Translating gives CASTSVGLAGGQYNEQFF. Full variable domain (remainder filled in from reference TRBV28 and TRBJ2-1): DVKVTQSSRYLVKRTGEKVFLECVQDMDHENMFWYRQDPGLGLRLIYFSYDVKMKEKGDIPEGYSVSREKKERFSLILESASTNQTSMYLCASTSVGLAGGQYNEQFFGPGTRLTVL.

This clone was picked up a small number of times. This chain connects TRBV6-1 to TRBJ2-1; no definite D call. CDR3 length: 14 residues. V was clipped by 4 bases and J by 4 bases, with 11 bases between them. The germline CDR1 and CDR2 sequences are MNHNS and SASEGT. As DNA, the CDR3 is TGTGCCAGCAGTGGTTTTATAGAGTACAATGAGCAGTTCTTC. Protein sequence: CASSGFIEYNEQFF.

This chain connects TRBV6-1 to TRBJ2-7; perhaps TRBD1 as D (6 bases). Germline assignment: CDR1 MNHNS and CDR2 SASEGT. The CDR3 length is 12 residues. The V and J ends lost 6 bases and 9 bases respectively, with 15 bases between them. The CDR3 nucleotides read TGTGCCAGCAGCTGGACAGAGCTCGGGCAGTACTTC. Protein sequence: CASSWTELGQYF.

This chain links TRBV5-4 with TRBJ2-7, with D tentatively TRBD2 (6 bases). Per the germline V gene, CDR1 is SGHNT and CDR2 is YYREEE (reference sequence). The CDR3 is 14 amino acids. Trimming left V 5 bases short and J 7 bases short, with 19 bases between. In nucleotides, the CDR3 is TGTGCCAGCAGTAGCGGAAAAGGAGCCGGAGAGCAGTACTTC. It is translated as CASSSGKGAGEQYF. Based on the CDR3 plus reference TRBV5-4 and TRBJ2-7, the full variable domain is ETGVTQSPTHLIKTRGQQVTLRCSSQSGHNTVSWYQQALGQGPQFIFQYYREEENGRGNFPPRFSGLQFPNYSSELNVNALELDDSALYLCASSSGKGAGEQYFGPGTRLTVT.

This rearrangement joins TRBV4-1 to TRBJ2-7, with 10 nucleotides matching TRBD2. The V and J ends lost 1 base and 2 bases, in that order; junction bases with no gene match: 2. Germline assignment: CDR1 MGHRA and CDR2 YSYEKL. CDR3 length: 15 amino acids. As DNA, the CDR3 is TGCGCCAGCAGCCAAGCCCTAGCGGGAGCCTACGAGCAGTACTTC. This codes for CASSQALAGAYEQYF.

The rearrangement joins TRBV20-1 to TRBJ1-2; no clear D. Trimming left V 6 bases short and J 4 bases short, with 12 bases between. This CDR3 region has 12 residues. Germline CDR1 reads DFQATT; CDR2 reads SNEGSKA (reference sequence). For the CDR3, the DNA is TGCAGTGCGCCTCTCACCTCCTATGGCTACACCTTC. This gives the protein CSAPLTSYGYTF.

This clone was detected a few times. The V call is TRBV2, the J call TRBJ2-7; D could derive from TRBD1 or TRBD2 (5 bases each). This CDR3 is built from 15 residues. Trimming took off 3 bases at V and 1 base at J, with 13 bases between the two ends. CDR1 and CDR2 (germline): SNHLY, FYNNEI. This CDR3 is CASSEWGTASYEQYF. In DNA, the CDR3 is TGTGCCAGCAGTGAGTGGGGGACGGCATCCTACGAGCAGTACTTC.